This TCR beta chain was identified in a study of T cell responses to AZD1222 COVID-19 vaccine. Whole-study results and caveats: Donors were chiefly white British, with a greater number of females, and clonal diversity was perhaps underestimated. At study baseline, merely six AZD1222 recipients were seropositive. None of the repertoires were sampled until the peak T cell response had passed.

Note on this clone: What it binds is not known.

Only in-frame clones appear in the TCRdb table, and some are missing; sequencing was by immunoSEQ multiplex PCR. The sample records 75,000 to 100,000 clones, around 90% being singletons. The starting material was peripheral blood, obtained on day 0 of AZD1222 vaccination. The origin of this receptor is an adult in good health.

The CDR3 nucleotides read TGTGCCAGCAGTTTATGGGGTCAGGGACAAAATCAGCCCCAGCATTTT. Protein product: CASSLWGQGQNQPQHF. This chain connects TRBV28 to TRBJ1-5, with a weak D call TRBD1 (6 bases). Germline CDR1 and CDR2: MDHEN and SYDVKM. The CDR3 consists of 16 residues. V was trimmed by 0 bases and J by 4 bases, leaving 13 bases between them.